The clone carrying this T cell receptor beta chain has more than one count but fewer than ten. Its matching antigen is unknown. The sample is drawn from a study of vaccination and CD4 T cells after COVID-19. V was shortened by 0 bases and J by 0 bases, with 12 bases between the two germline ends. The CDR3 covers 17 residues. The germline CDR1 and CDR2 sequences are SNHLY and FYNNEI. Sample treatment: roughly ten-day PBMC culture with coronavirus spike peptide pools or control peptides (ViraFEST assay). The Oncomine TCR Beta short-read assay sequenced DNA from cultured CD4+ T cells. Each CDR3 protein is one row after TCRdb ran MiXCR on the PCR reads. The data contain about 21,000 distinct CDR3 sequences, around two fifths of them seen just once; the ten biggest clones take up about a fifth. Findings and caveats of the study: Spike mono-reactive clones accounted for 304 of the 307 vaccine-specific clones found in convalescent patients.

This rearrangement joins TRBV2 to TRBJ1-5; D unclear. This TCR was sampled from a human donor who received a COVID-19 vaccine. Source: CD4+ T cells from blood, cultured in vitro, taken before SARS-CoV-2 vaccination. This CDR3 is CASSEAGGLNSNQPQHF. In nucleotides, the CDR3 is TGTGCCAGCAGTGAAGCTGGAGGGCTTAATAGCAATCAGCCCCAGCATTTT.